By sample share, the clone carrying this TCR beta chain is large. The antigen remains undetermined. This specimen comes from a study of T cells in localized non-small cell lung cancer. The study's findings and limits: Elevated blood T cell density was associated with longer overall survival. Among the top 100 tumor clones, a median around 50 appeared in adjacent lung. Of the tissues analyzed, uninvolved adjacent lung showed maximal T cell clonality, greater than tumor. Sequencing was limited to one tumor region, leaving the possibility of heterogeneity open.

The method was immunoSEQ multiplex PCR; TCRdb's version includes in-frame clones alone and lacks a portion of them. The sample includes 2,800 or so clones, 25% to 35% of them seen just once. The CDR3 runs to 13 residues. V lost 3 bases and J 3 bases, leaving 8 bases between the germline ends. CDR1 is MNHGY and CDR2 is SAAAGT in the germline V gene. This rearrangement joins TRBV6-8 to TRBJ1-1; tentatively, D is TRBD1 (5 bases). This clonotype was obtained from an older female donor with stage II squamous cell lung carcinoma. The sample consisted of lung tumor tissue, taken before any cancer treatment. The CDR3 region is CASSYRGDTEAFF. In DNA, the CDR3 is TGTGCCAGCAGTTATCGAGGGGACACTGAAGCTTTCTTT.